This TCR beta chain came from a study of blood T cell repertoires in COVID-19. In assigning cohorts, the study relied on participant-reported clinical history. Authors' methods: Amplification from reference gene primers served as the basis for estimated nucleated cell counts. Here immunoSEQ multiplex PCR was the method, and the copy in TCRdb shows in-frame clones only, minus some. That table supplies the V and J calls and clone size; D and trimming were determined from the DNA. The table records about 210,000 clones, approximately 86% of them present only once. CDR1 MDHEN and CDR2 SYDVKM come from the germline V gene. The CDR3 runs 12 residues. The ends were cut back, 6 bases at V and 8 bases at J, with 13 bases in the middle.

This receptor was taken from a woman under 40 who had been exposed to COVID-19. This chain uses TRBV28 with TRBJ1-1, with D maybe TRBD1 (6 bases). What was sequenced was PBMCs or T cells enriched from blood (not recorded which). CDR3 protein: CASRRTVREAFF. In DNA form, the CDR3 reads TGTGCCAGCAGGAGGACAGTCCGGGAAGCTTTCTTT.